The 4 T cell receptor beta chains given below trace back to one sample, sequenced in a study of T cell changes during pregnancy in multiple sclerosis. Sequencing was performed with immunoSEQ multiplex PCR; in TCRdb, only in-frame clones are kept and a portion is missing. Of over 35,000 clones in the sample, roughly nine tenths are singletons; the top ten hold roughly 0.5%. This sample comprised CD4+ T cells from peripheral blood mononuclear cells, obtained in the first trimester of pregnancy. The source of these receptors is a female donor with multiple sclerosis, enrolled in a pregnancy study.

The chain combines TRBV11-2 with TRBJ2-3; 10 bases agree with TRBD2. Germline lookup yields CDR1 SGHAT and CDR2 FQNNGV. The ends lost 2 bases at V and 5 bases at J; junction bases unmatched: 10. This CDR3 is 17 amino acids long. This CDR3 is CASSLQGLAPEGDTQYF. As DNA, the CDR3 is TGTGCCAGCAGCTTACAGGGACTAGCGCCAGAGGGAGATACGCAGTATTTT.

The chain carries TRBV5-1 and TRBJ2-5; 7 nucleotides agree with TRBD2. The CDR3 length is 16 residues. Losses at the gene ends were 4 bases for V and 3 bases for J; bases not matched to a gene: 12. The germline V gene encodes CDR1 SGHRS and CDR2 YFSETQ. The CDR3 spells CASSLFGAGREETQYF. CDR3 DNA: TGCGCCAGCAGCCTCTTTGGGGCAGGGAGGGAAGAGACCCAGTACTTC.

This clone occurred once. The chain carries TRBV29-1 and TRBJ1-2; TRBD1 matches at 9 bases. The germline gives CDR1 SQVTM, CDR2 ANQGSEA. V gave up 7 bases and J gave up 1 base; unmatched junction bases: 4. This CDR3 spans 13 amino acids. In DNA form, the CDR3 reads TGCAGCGGCGGGACAGGGAATAACTATGGCTACACCTTC. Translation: CSGGTGNNYGYTF.

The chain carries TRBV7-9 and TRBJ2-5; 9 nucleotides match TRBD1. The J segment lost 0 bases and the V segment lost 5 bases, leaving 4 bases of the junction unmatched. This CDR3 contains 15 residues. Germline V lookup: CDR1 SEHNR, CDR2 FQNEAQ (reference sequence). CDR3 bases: TGTGCCAGCAGCCCCGGACAGGGGCACCAAGAGACCCAGTACTTC. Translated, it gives CASSPGQGHQETQYF. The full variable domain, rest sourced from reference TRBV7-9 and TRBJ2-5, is DTGVSQNPRHKITKRGQNVTFRCDPISEHNRLYWYRQTLGQGPEFLTYFQNEAQLEKSRLLSDRFSAERPKGSFSTLEIQRTEQGDSAMYLCASSPGQGHQETQYFGPGTRLLVL.